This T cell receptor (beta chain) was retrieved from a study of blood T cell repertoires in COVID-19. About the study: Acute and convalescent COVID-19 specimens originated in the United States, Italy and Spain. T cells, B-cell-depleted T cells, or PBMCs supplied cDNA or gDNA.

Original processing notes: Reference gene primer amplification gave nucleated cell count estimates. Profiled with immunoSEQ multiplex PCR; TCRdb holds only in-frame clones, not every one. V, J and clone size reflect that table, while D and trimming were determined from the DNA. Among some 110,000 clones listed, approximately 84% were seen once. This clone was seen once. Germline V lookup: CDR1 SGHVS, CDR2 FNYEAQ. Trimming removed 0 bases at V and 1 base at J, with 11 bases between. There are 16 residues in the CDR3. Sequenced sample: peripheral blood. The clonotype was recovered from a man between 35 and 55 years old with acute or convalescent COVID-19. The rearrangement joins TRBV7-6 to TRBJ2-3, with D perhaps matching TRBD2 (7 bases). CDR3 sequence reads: CASSLAQGRGTDTQYF. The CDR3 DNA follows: TGTGCCAGCAGCTTAGCGCAGGGGAGGGGCACAGATACGCAGTATTTT.